The present entry profiles one T cell receptor (beta chain) with its context. Its matching antigen is unknown. The sample comes from a study of cytomegalovirus exposure and HLA in healthy donors. Study-level findings and limits: The authors judged a highly shared variant cluster likely a sequencing artifact. Because they were indistinguishable, some V segments, including TRBV6-2 and TRBV6-3, were excluded.

The PCR had 60 Vbeta and 13 Jbeta primers. The assay was immunoSEQ multiplex PCR, and TCRdb's table has in-frame clones only and misses some. The table has 150,000 or so clones, under 85% seen once. Germline V gene lookup returns CDR1 LNHDA and CDR2 SQIVND (reference sequence). The V end was cut by 8 bases, the J end by 0 bases, with 8 bases between. This CDR3 has 14 amino acids. The source material was PBMCs. This TCR came from a man younger than 35 in good health and CMV-seronegative. This sequence joins TRBV19 and TRBJ1-6; a possible D gene is TRBD1 (5 bases). In nucleotides, the CDR3 is TGTGCCAGTCGGGGGAGCTCCTATAATTCACCCCTCCACTTT. This gives the protein CASRGSSYNSPLHF.